One sample yielded the 18 T cell receptor beta chains listed below, sequenced in a study of CD8+ T cells in alopecia areata (dated by TCRdb to 2017 to 2018). Libraries were built with the immunoSEQ multiplex PCR assay. RNA was extracted from all samples and reverse transcribed into cDNA, which served as template for TCR sequencing. Here the immuneACCESS table is served through TCRdb, limited to in-frame sequences with V and J called. Missing clones are a known gap in these copies; in checked studies unresolved V genes cover under half, and the rest lacks a known reason. Here the sample has 110,000 or so clones; 50% to 75% occur a single time. The ten biggest clones cover around 30% of the sample. The time point label corresponds to: about 4 weeks on oral tofacitinib. Reading the label with the study, this specimen's treatment or condition is: oral pan-JAK inhibitor, 5-10 mg twice daily. The sample was CD8+ T cells sorted from blood, taken at week 4, from a patient treated with tofacitinib. These TCRs come from a human donor with alopecia areata.

Here the CDR3 reads CSVDARTSGGPDEQFF. The CDR3 DNA follows: TGCAGCGTTGATGCGAGGACTAGCGGGGGCCCGGATGAGCAGTTCTTC. This chain uses TRBV29-1 with TRBJ2-1; TRBD2 matches 13 bases. The germline CDR1 and CDR2 sequences are SQVTM and ANQGSEA. V trimming: 3 bases; J trimming: 8 bases; junction bases outside the gene matches: 10. This CDR3 comprises 16 residues.

V gene TRBV5-1 combines with J gene TRBJ2-7; TRBD1 matches at 7 bases. Germline CDR1 reads SGHRS; CDR2 reads YFSETQ. Trimming at V came to 3 bases and at J to 0 bases, leaving 6 bases not matched to a gene. CDR3 length equals 15 residues. The CDR3 region has the DNA TGCGCCAGCAGCTGGGACAGTGGCCTCTCCTACGAGCAGTACTTC. Translated, it gives CASSWDSGLSYEQYF. The full variable domain, completed using reference TRBV5-1 and TRBJ2-7, is KAGVTQTPRYLIKTRGQQVTLSCSPISGHRSVSWYQQTPGQGLQFLFEYFSETQRNKGNFPGRFSGRQFSNSRSEMNVSTLELGDSALYLCASSWDSGLSYEQYFGPGTRLTVT.

The V call is TRBV30, the J call TRBJ1-2; unclear D gene. V was clipped by 0 bases and J by 5 bases, with 10 bases between them. The CDR3 consists of 13 residues. The germline V gene has CDR1 GTSNPN and CDR2 SVGIG (reference sequence). The CDR3 DNA is TGTGCCTGGAGTGTCACGACGAGTTATGGCTACACCTTC. It encodes CAWSVTTSYGYTF.

The chain combines TRBV9 with TRBJ2-1; D remains unclear. Germline V gives CDR1 SGDLS, CDR2 YYNGEE. The V end was cut by 0 bases, the J end by 8 bases, with 15 bases between. This CDR3 is built from 15 residues. This CDR3 reads CASSVENRFMDEQFF. The CDR3 nucleotides read TGTGCCAGCAGCGTAGAAAATAGGTTCATGGATGAGCAGTTCTTC.

This clone occurred a few times. CDR3 sequence: CASSQDGSANSPLHF. The CDR3 DNA follows: TGCGCCAGCAGCCAAGACGGGAGTGCAAATTCACCCCTCCACTTT. The chain uses TRBV4-1 and TRBJ1-6; D unclear. Per germline, CDR1 MGHRA and CDR2 YSYEKL. The CDR3 sequence is 15 residues long. Trimming cost V 0 bases and J 7 bases, with 10 bases left between them.

The chain couples TRBV5-1 to TRBJ1-2; D perhaps matches TRBD1 (6 bases). Germline-derived CDR1 and CDR2 are SGHRS and YFSETQ. CDR3 length equals 13 residues. V lost 3 bases to trimming and J lost 1 base, with 7 bases between them. Written as DNA, the CDR3 is TGCGCCAGCAGCTCGGACAGTAACTATGGCTACACCTTC. It specifies CASSSDSNYGYTF. Full variable domain (missing parts from reference TRBV5-1 and TRBJ1-2): KAGVTQTPRYLIKTRGQQVTLSCSPISGHRSVSWYQQTPGQGLQFLFEYFSETQRNKGNFPGRFSGRQFSNSRSEMNVSTLELGDSALYLCASSSDSNYGYTFGSGTRLTVV.

This sequence joins TRBV27 and TRBJ2-3, with D unclear. The CDR3 has 12 amino acids. The V gene's germline CDR1 is MNHEY and CDR2 SMNVEV (reference sequence). The germline V and J ends were trimmed by 3 bases and 4 bases, with 5 bases remaining between them. The CDR3 DNA sequence: TGTGCCAGCAGTTTTATCGCAGATACGCAGTATTTT. Translating it yields CASSFIADTQYF.

CDR3 residues: CATSPGEGQPQHF. The CDR3 DNA is TGTGCCACCAGTCCAGGGGAGGGACAGCCCCAGCATTTT. The chain uses TRBV15 and TRBJ1-5; weak D call: TRBD1 (6 bases). Between the trimmed V and J ends, which lost 6 bases and 7 bases, there was a span of 13 bases. Germline-derived CDR1 and CDR2 are LNHNV and YYDKDF (reference sequence). This CDR3 is 13 amino acids long.

V and J are TRBV27 and TRBJ2-6, with D possibly matching TRBD1 (5 bases). V gave up 3 bases and J gave up 0 bases, with 6 bases separating them. CDR1 is MNHEY and CDR2 is SMNVEV in the germline V gene (reference sequence). The CDR3 is made up of 15 amino acids. The CDR3 sequence: CASSLQGSGANVLTF. CDR3 nucleotides: TGTGCCAGCAGTTTGCAGGGCTCTGGGGCCAACGTCCTGACTTTC.

This chain joins TRBV2 and TRBJ2-1; D is possibly TRBD1 (5 bases). This CDR3 spans 15 amino acids. CDR1 is SNHLY and CDR2 is FYNNEI in the germline V gene. The V and J ends lost 1 base and 2 bases respectively, with 9 bases between them. The DNA of the CDR3 is TGTGCCAGCAGTGAAGGCAGGGTAACCTACAATGAGCAGTTCTTC. The encoded protein is CASSEGRVTYNEQFF. Drawing the rest from reference TRBV2 and TRBJ2-1, the complete variable domain is EPEVTQTPSHQVTQMGQEVILRCVPISNHLYFYWYRQILGQKVEFLVSFYNNEISEKSEIFDDQFSVERPDGSNFTLKIRSTKLEDSAMYFCASSEGRVTYNEQFFGPGTRLTVL.

V usage is TRBV4-1 and J usage is TRBJ1-6, with 8 bases lining up with TRBD1. The germline V gene encodes CDR1 MGHRA and CDR2 YSYEKL. The CDR3 length is 16 residues. Trimming cost V 3 bases and J 6 bases; bases outside gene matches: 7. In DNA, the CDR3 is TGCGCCAGCAGCCACCGGGGACAGGATTCTAATTCACCCCTCCACTTT. Protein product: CASSHRGQDSNSPLHF.

V gene TRBV25-1 combines with J gene TRBJ1-5; TRBD1 might be the D (5 bases). V was clipped by 1 base and J by 4 bases, with 8 bases between them. Germline V CDR1 and CDR2: MGHDK, SYGVNS. The CDR3 totals 14 residues. CDR3 protein: CASSEFGGNQPQHF. The CDR3 nucleotides are TGTGCCAGCAGTGAATTTGGGGGGAATCAGCCCCAGCATTTT.

This clone was seen a single time. The chain combines TRBV30 with TRBJ1-2; TRBD1 matches 11 bases. Looked up from germline, CDR1 is GTSNPN and CDR2 is SVGIG (reference sequence). J lost 4 bases, V lost 2 bases, and 6 bases had no gene match. The CDR3 sequence is 15 residues long. CDR3 bases: TGTGCCTGGAGTTCCGGGACAGGGGGGTTCTATGGCTACACCTTC. This sequence encodes CAWSSGTGGFYGYTF.

This chain connects TRBV9 to TRBJ2-7; D tentatively fits TRBD1 or TRBD2 (6 bases each). This CDR3 comprises 15 residues. Germline CDR1 reads SGDLS; CDR2 reads YYNGEE. V gave up 4 bases and J gave up 2 bases, with 16 bases separating them. This CDR3 reads CASSKEGGRPYEQYF. CDR3 nucleotide sequence: TGTGCCAGCAGCAAGGAAGGGGGGCGCCCCTACGAGCAGTACTTC.

The chain uses TRBV29-1 and TRBJ2-1; 12 nucleotides align to TRBD1. CDR1 is SQVTM and CDR2 is ANQGSEA in the germline V gene. CDR3 size: 16 residues. With 7 bases clipped from V and 4 bases from J, the junction kept 11 bases outside the gene matches. CDR3 sequence (DNA): TGCAGCGCCTGGGGACAGGGGGCTGCTGTTTACAATGAGCAGTTCTTC. It encodes CSAWGQGAAVYNEQFF.

The gene calls are TRBV27 and TRBJ1-5, with D tentatively TRBD1 (5 bases). The V end was cut by 2 bases, the J end by 7 bases, with 9 bases between. The CDR3 is made up of 13 amino acids. Germline lookup yields CDR1 MNHEY and CDR2 SMNVEV (reference sequence). As DNA, the CDR3 is TGTGCCAGCAGTTTAGGGTGGGGGCAGCCCCAGCATTTT. Translating gives CASSLGWGQPQHF.

This clone was seen a few times. The chain combines TRBV7-9 with TRBJ2-6; unclear D gene. From germline, CDR1 is SEHNR and CDR2 FQNEAQ (reference sequence). Trimming pared 8 bases from V and 0 bases from J, leaving 2 bases between. The CDR3 runs 12 residues. CDR3 coding DNA: TGTGCCAGCGACTCTGGGGCCAACGTCCTGACTTTC. Its protein product is CASDSGANVLTF.

For this clone: The sample holds other DNA sequences that translate to the same CDR3. This chain links TRBV9 with TRBJ2-6; D not certain. The germline V gene encodes CDR1 SGDLS and CDR2 YYNGEE. V was cut by 0 bases and J by 4 bases, with 8 bases left in between. This CDR3 comprises 15 residues. DNA for the CDR3: TGTGCCAGCAGCGTAGTAGGTTCAGGGGCCAACGTCCTGACTTTC. This sequence encodes CASSVVGSGANVLTF.